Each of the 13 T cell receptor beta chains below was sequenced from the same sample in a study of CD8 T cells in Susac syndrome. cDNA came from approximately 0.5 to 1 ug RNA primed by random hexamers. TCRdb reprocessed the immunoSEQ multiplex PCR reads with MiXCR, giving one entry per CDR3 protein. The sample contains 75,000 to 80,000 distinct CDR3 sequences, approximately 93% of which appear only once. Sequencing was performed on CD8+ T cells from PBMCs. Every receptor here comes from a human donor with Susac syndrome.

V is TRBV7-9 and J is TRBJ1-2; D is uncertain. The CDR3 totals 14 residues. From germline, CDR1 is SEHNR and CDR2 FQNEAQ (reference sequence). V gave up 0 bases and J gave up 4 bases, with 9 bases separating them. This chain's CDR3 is CASSLAQHRYGYTF. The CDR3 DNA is TGTGCCAGCAGCTTAGCGCAACACCGCTATGGCTACACCTTC.

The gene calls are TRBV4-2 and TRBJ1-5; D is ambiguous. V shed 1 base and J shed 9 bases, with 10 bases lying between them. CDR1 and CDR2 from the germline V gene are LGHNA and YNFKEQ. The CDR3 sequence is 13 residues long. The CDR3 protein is CASSQGVVGPQHF. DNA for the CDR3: TGTGCCAGCAGCCAAGGTGTGGTCGGGCCCCAGCATTTT.

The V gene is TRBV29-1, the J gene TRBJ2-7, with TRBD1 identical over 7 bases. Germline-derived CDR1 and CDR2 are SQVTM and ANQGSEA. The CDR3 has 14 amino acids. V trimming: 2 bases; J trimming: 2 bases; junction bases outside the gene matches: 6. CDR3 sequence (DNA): TGCAGCGTTGAATTCCGGGACAGACCCTACGAGCAGTACTTC. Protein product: CSVEFRDRPYEQYF.

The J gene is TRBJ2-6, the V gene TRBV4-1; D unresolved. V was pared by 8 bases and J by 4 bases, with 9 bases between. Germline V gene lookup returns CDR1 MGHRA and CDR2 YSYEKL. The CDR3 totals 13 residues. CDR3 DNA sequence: TGCGCCAGCTCCGCGGTGGGGGCCAACGTCCTGACTTTC. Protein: CASSAVGANVLTF.

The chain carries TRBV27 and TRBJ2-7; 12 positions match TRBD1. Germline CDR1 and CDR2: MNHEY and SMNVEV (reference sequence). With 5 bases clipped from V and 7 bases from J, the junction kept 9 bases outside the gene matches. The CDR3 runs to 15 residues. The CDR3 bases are TGTGCCAGCAGTCCCGGGACAGGGGGCCCTGAGGAGCAGTACTTC. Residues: CASSPGTGGPEEQYF.

The CDR3 DNA reads TGTGCCAGCAGCCAAGTGAACACCCGAGGTCCCCTTTATGGCTACACCTTC. As protein: CASSQVNTRGPLYGYTF. The chain has TRBV14 and TRBJ1-2, with D unresolved. Trimming took off 1 base at V and 5 bases at J, with 20 bases between the two ends. CDR3 size: 17 residues. Germline V gene sequence: CDR1 SGHDN, CDR2 FVKESK. Supplemented by reference TRBV14 and TRBJ1-2, the full variable domain reads EAGVTQFPSHSVIEKGQTVTLRCDPISGHDNLYWYRRVMGKEIKFLLHFVKESKQDESGMPNNRFLAERTGGTYSTLKVQPAELEDSGVYFCASSQVNTRGPLYGYTFGSGTRLTVV.

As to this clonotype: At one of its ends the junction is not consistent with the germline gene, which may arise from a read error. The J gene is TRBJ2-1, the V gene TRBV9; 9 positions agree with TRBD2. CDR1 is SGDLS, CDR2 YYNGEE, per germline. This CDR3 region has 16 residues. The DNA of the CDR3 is TGTGCCAGCAACGTAGATAGCGGGGGCTACTACAATGAGCAGTTCTTC. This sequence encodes CASNVDSGGYYNEQFF.

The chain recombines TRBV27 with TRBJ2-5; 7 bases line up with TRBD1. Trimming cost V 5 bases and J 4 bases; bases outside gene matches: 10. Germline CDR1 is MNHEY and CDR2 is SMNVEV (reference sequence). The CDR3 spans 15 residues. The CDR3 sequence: CASSKGTGERETQYF. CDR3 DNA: TGTGCCAGCAGTAAGGGCACAGGGGAACGAGAGACCCAGTACTTC.

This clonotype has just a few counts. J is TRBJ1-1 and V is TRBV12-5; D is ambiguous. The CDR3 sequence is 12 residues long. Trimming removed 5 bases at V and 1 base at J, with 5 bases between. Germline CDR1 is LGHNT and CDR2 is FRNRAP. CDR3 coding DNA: TGTGCTAGTGGTCCTGGGAACACTGAAGCTTTCTTT. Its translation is CASGPGNTEAFF. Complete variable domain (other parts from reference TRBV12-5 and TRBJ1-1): DARVTQTPRHKVTEMGQEVTMRCQPILGHNTVFWYRQTMMQGLELLAYFRNRAPLDDSGMPKDRFSAEMPDATLATLKIQPSEPRDSAVYFCASGPGNTEAFFGQGTRLTVV.

The CDR3 region is CASSPLTTGRRSYNEQFF. The DNA for the CDR3 is TGTGCCAGCAGTCCATTAACGACAGGGCGACGTTCCTACAATGAGCAGTTCTTC. The chain is built from TRBV27 and TRBJ2-1; 7 bases agree with TRBD1. The J segment lost 1 base and the V segment lost 5 bases, leaving 14 bases of the junction unmatched. CDR3 length: 18 residues. Germline CDR1 MNHEY, CDR2 SMNVEV (reference sequence).

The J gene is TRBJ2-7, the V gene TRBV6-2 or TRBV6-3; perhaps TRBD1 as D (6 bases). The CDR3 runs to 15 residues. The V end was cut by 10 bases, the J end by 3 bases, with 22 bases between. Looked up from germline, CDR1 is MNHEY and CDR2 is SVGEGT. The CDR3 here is CATKRGTLRNYEQYF. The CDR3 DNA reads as TGTGCCACCAAGAGGGGGACCCTACGTAACTACGAGCAGTACTTC.

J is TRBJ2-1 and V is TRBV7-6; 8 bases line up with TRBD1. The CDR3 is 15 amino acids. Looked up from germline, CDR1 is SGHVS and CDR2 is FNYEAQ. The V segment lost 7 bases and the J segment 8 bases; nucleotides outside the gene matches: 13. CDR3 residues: CASTATPGQGDEQFF. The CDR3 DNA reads TGTGCCAGCACCGCTACACCAGGACAGGGTGATGAGCAGTTCTTC.

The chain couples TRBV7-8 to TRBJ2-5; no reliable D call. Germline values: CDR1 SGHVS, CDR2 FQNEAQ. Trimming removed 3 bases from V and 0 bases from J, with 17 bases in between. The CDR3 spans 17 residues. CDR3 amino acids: CASSFPKGISNQETQYF. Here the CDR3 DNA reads TGTGCCAGCAGCTTCCCAAAAGGGATCTCAAACCAAGAGACCCAGTACTTC.